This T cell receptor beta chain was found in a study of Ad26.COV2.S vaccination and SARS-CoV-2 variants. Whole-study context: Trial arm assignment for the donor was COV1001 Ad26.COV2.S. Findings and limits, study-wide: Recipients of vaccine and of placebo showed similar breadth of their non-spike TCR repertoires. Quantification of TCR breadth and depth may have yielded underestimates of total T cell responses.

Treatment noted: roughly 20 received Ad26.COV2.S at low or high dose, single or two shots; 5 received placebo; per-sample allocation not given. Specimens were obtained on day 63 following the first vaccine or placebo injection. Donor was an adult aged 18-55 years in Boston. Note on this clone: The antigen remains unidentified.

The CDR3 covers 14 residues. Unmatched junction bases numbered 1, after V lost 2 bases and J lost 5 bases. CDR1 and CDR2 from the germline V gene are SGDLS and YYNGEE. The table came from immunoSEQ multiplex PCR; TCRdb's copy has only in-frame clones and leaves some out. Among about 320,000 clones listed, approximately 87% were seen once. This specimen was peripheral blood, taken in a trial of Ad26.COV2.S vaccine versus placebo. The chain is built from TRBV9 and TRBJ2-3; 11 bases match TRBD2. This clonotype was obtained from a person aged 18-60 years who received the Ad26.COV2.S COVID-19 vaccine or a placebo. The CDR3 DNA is TGTGCCAGCAGCGTTAGCGGGGGGGGAGATACGCAGTATTTT. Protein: CASSVSGGGDTQYF.